This T cell receptor beta chain was sequenced for a study of cytomegalovirus exposure and HLA in healthy donors. The CDR3 spans 18 residues. 60 Vbeta and 13 Jbeta primers were used in PCR. Method: immunoSEQ multiplex PCR; TCRdb's copy keeps in-frame clones and lacks some. The data contain around 160,000 clones, roughly 75% of them seen just once; the ten biggest clones take up about 7.6%. Source material: PBMCs. J is TRBJ2-7 and V is TRBV21-1; the table's D call, TRBD2, was not checked against the DNA. TRBV21-1 is a pseudogene segment. The sequence was obtained from a woman in her thirties or forties in good health and CMV-seropositive. CDR3 in DNA: TGTGCCAGCAGCAATGGGCGGAGTCCACGAACTAGTTTGTACGAGCAGTACTTC. This encodes CASSNGRSPRTSLYEQYF.